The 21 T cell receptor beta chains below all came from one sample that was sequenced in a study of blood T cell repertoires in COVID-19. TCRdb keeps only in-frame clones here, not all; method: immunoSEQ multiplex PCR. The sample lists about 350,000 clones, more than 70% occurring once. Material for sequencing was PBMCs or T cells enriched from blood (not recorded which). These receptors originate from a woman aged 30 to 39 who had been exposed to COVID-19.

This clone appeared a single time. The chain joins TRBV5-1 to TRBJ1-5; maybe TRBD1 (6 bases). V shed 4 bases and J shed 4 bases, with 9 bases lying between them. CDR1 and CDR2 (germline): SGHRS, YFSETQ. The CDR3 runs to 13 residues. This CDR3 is CASSMDRNQPQHF. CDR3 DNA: TGCGCCAGCAGCATGGACAGAAATCAGCCCCAGCATTTT. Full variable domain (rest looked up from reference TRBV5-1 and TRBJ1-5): KAGVTQTPRYLIKTRGQQVTLSCSPISGHRSVSWYQQTPGQGLQFLFEYFSETQRNKGNFPGRFSGRQFSNSRSEMNVSTLELGDSALYLCASSMDRNQPQHFGDGTRLSIL.

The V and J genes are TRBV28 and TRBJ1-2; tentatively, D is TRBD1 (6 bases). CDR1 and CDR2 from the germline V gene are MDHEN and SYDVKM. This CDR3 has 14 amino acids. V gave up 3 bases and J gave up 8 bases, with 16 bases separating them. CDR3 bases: TGTGCCAGCAGTTTCCCTACAGGGTCTAGGGGCTACACCTTC. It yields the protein CASSFPTGSRGYTF.

The CDR3 nucleotides are TGTGCCAGCAGCCCACGGGGGGGTTGGAACACTGAAGCTTTCTTT. As protein: CASSPRGGWNTEAFF. This chain links TRBV11-3 with TRBJ1-1; D possibly corresponds to TRBD1 (5 bases). In germline, CDR1 is SGHNT, CDR2 YENEEA. Deletions cut 5 bases from V and 1 base from J, with 14 bases between. The CDR3 is 15 residues long.

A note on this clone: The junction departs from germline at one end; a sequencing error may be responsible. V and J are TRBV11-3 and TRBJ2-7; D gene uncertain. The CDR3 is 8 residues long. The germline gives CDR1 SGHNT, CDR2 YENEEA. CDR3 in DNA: TGTGCCAGCAGCCCCCGGGACTTC. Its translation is CASSPRDF.

CDR3 nucleotide sequence: TGTGCCAGCAGTGAAGGTGGACAGAGGAGTAGAAACACCATATATTTT. Translation gives CASSEGGQRSRNTIYF. The chain recombines TRBV2 with TRBJ1-3, with D maybe TRBD1 (6 bases). V lost 1 base and J lost 5, with 15 bases in between. From germline, CDR1 is SNHLY and CDR2 FYNNEI. This CDR3 spans 16 amino acids. The whole variable domain, filled in from reference TRBV2 and TRBJ1-3, reads EPEVTQTPSHQVTQMGQEVILRCVPISNHLYFYWYRQILGQKVEFLVSFYNNEISEKSEIFDDQFSVERPDGSNFTLKIRSTKLEDSAMYFCASSEGGQRSRNTIYFGEGSWLTVV.

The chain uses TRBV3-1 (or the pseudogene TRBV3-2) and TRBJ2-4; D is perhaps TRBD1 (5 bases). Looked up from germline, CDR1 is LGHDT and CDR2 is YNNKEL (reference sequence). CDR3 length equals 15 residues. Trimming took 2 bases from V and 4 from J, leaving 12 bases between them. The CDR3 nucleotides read TGTGCCAGCAGCCAATTAAAGGGGCAGAAAAACATTCAGTACTTC. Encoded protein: CASSQLKGQKNIQYF.

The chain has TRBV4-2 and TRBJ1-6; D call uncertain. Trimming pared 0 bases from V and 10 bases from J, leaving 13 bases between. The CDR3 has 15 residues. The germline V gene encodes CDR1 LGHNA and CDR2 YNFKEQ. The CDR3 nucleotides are TGTGCCAGCAGCCAAGATTCCCTCTGGAGCTCACCCCTCCACTTT. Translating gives CASSQDSLWSSPLHF.

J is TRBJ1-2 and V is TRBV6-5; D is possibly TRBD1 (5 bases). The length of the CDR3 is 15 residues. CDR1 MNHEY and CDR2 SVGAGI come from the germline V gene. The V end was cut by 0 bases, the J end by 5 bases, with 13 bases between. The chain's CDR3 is CASSYSRGGGYGYTF. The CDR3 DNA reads TGTGCCAGCAGTTACTCACGGGGGGGAGGGTATGGCTACACCTTC.

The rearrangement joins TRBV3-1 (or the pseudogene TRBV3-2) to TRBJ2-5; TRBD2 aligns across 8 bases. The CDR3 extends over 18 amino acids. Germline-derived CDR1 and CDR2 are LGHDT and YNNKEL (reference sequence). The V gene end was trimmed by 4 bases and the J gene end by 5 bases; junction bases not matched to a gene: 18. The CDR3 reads CASSPMGVAGNSRETQYF. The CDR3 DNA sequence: TGTGCCAGCAGCCCCATGGGGGTAGCGGGAAATTCACGTGAGACCCAGTACTTC.

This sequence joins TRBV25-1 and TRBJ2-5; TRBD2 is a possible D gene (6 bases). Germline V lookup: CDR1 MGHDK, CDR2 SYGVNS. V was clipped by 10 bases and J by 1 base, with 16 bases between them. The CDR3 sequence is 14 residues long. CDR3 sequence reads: CANDAGRTQETQYF. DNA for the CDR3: TGTGCCAACGATGCGGGACGGACCCAAGAGACCCAGTACTTC.

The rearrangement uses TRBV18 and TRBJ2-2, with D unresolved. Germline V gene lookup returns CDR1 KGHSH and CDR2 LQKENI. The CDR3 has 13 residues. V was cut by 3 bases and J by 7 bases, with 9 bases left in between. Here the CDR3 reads CASSPGPHGELFF. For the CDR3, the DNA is TGTGCCAGCTCACCGGGCCCGCACGGGGAGCTGTTTTTT.

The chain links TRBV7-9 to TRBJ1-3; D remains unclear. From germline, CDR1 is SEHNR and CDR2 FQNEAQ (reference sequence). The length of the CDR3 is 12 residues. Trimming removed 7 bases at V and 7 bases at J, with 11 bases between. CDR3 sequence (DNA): TGTGCCAGCACCCTTGTGGCCAACACCATATATTTT. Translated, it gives CASTLVANTIYF.

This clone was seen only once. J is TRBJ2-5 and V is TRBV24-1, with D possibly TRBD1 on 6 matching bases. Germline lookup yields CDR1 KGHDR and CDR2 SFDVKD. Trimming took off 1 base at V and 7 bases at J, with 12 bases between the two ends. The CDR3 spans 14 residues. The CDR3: CATSDFGQGRTQYF. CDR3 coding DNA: TGTGCCACCAGTGATTTTGGCCAGGGGAGGACCCAGTACTTC.

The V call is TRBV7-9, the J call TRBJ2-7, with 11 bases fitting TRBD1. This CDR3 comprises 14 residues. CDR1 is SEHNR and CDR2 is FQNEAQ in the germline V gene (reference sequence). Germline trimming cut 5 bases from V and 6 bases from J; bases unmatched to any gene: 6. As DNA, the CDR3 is TGTGCCAGCAGCGTAGGGACAGGGGGGATCGAGCAGTACTTC. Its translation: CASSVGTGGIEQYF.

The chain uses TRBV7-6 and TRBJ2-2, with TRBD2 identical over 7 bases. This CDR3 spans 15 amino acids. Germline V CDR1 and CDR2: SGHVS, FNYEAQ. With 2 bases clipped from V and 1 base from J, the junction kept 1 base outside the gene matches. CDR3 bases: TGTGCCAGCAGCTTACTAGCGGAGAACACCGGGGAGCTGTTTTTT. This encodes CASSLLAENTGELFF.

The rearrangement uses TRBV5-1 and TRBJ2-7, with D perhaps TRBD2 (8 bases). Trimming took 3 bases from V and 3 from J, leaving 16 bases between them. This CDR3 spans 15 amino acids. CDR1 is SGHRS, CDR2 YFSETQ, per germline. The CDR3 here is CASSSVAGQYYEQYF. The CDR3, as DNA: TGCGCCAGCAGCTCAGTAGCGGGACAGTACTACGAGCAGTACTTC.

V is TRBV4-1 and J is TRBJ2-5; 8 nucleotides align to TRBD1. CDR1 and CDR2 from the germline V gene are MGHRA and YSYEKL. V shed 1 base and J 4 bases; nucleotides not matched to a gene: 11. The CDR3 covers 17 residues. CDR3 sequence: CASSQVLTGVLGETQYF. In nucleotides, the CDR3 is TGCGCCAGCAGCCAAGTCTTGACAGGGGTTTTGGGAGAGACCCAGTACTTC.

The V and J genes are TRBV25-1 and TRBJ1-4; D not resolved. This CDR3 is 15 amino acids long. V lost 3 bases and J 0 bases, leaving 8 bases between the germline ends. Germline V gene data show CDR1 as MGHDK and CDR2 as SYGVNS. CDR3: CASSDPSATNEKLFF. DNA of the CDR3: TGTGCCAGCAGTGATCCCAGTGCAACTAATGAAAAACTGTTTTTT.

CDR3 region: CASSAPTYEQYF. Here the CDR3 DNA reads TGTGCCAGCAGTGCCCCCACCTACGAGCAGTACTTC. The chain is built from TRBV2 and TRBJ2-7; D ambiguous. This CDR3 has 12 residues. V was clipped by 4 bases and J by 2 bases, with 6 bases between them. Germline loops: CDR1 SNHLY, CDR2 FYNNEI.

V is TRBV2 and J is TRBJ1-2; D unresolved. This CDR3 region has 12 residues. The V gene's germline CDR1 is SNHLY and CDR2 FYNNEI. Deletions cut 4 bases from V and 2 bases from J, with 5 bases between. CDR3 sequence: CASSGQNYGYTF. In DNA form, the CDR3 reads TGTGCCAGCAGTGGACAAAACTATGGCTACACCTTC.

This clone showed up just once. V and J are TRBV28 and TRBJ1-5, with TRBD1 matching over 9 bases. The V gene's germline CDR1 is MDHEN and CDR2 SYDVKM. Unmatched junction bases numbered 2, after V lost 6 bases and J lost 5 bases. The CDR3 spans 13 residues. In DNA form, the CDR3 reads TGTGCCAGCAGGGGACAGGGCTATCAGCCCCAGCATTTT. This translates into CASRGQGYQPQHF.